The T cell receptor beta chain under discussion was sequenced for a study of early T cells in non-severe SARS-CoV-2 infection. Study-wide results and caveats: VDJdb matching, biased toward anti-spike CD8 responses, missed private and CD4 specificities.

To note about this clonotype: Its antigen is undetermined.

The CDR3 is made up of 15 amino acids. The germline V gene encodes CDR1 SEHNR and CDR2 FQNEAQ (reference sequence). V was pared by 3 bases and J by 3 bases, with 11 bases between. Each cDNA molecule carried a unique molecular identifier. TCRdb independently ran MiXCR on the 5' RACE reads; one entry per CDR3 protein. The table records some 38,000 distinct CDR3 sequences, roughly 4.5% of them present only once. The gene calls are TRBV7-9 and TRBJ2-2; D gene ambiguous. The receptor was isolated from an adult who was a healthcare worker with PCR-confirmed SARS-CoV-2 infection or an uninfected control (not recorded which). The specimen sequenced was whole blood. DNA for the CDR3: TGTGCCAGCAGCTTTTATCCTTTGGACACCGGGGAGCTGTTTTTT. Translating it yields CASSFYPLDTGELFF.